These 22 T cell receptor beta chains were sequenced from one sample in a study of CD8 T cells in ankylosing spondylitis. TCRdb recomputed calls from the 5' RACE reads with MiXCR, one row per CDR3 protein. The table lists about 130,000 distinct CDR3 sequences, just under 7.5% of them singletons, with roughly an eighth in the top ten. Material: blood, either unsorted or a sorted T cell fraction (not recorded which). The receptors were gathered from a female donor with ankylosing spondylitis or in good health (not recorded which).

The sample holds many counts of this clonotype. This chain joins TRBV4-2 and TRBJ2-3; 11 positions agree with TRBD2. The junction had 8 bases not matched to a gene; V was cut back by 0 bases and J by 6 bases. The CDR3 is 17 amino acids. The germline V gene has CDR1 LGHNA and CDR2 YNFKEQ. This chain's CDR3 is CASSQDPTSGVWDTQYF. In DNA, the CDR3 is TGTGCCAGCAGCCAAGACCCGACTAGCGGGGTTTGGGATACGCAGTATTTT.

This clonotype occurred a few times. The chain carries TRBV7-8 and TRBJ2-7; TRBD2 aligns across 9 bases. CDR3 length: 16 residues. Trimming removed 1 base from V and 6 bases from J; junction bases left unmatched: 10. The germline V gene has CDR1 SGHVS and CDR2 FQNEAQ. The DNA of the CDR3 is TGTGCCAGCAGCTTAGAAGGTCCTAGCGGGGTCTCCGAGCAGTACTTC. Its protein is CASSLEGPSGVSEQYF.

This clonotype was seen ten or more times. The chain combines TRBV12-3 or TRBV12-4 with TRBJ2-7; the match to TRBD1 covers 7 bases. The CDR3 runs 14 residues. Germline trimming cut 5 bases from V and 6 bases from J; bases unmatched to any gene: 10. Written as DNA, the CDR3 is TGTGCCAGCAGTCTCAAGACAGGGTCGGGCGAGCAGTACTTC. This gives the protein CASSLKTGSGEQYF.

This clonotype was found many times. The rearrangement links TRBV28 to TRBJ1-2, with a weak D call TRBD1 (5 bases). Germline loops: CDR1 MDHEN, CDR2 SYDVKM. This CDR3 spans 12 amino acids. The V and J ends lost 6 bases and 7 bases respectively, with 12 bases between them. The CDR3 coding sequence is TGTGCCAGCAGAAGTTTCCAGGGTGGCTACACCTTC. It yields the protein CASRSFQGGYTF.

This clonotype was seen many times. V usage is TRBV6-1 and J usage is TRBJ2-7, with TRBD1 as a possible D gene (6 bases). The CDR3 is 14 residues long. CDR1 is MNHNS and CDR2 is SASEGT in the germline V gene. V dropped 1 base and J dropped 6 bases, with 13 bases sitting between them. The CDR3 DNA sequence: TGTGCCAGCAGTGAAGACGGGCAGGGGTTCGAGCAGTACTTC. This gives the protein CASSEDGQGFEQYF.

This clonotype has ten or more counts. The rearrangement uses TRBV20-1 and TRBJ2-7, with a possible D match to TRBD2 (6 bases). The CDR3 is 16 residues long. In germline, CDR1 is DFQATT, CDR2 SNEGSKA (reference sequence). Trimming took 3 bases from V and 3 from J, leaving 21 bases between them. DNA for the CDR3: TGCAGTGCTAGCTGGTCCTTAGGAGGGACGAACTACGAGCAGTACTTC. Its translation: CSASWSLGGTNYEQYF.

About this clonotype: A much larger clone lies a single base off, so this may be a read error. The rearrangement joins TRBV12-3 or TRBV12-4 to TRBJ1-6; D remains unclear. The CDR3 totals 15 residues. In DNA form, the CDR3 reads TGTGCCAGCAGTACCCTACCAAATTTAGATTCACACCTCCACTTT. It specifies CASSTLPNLDSHLHF.

This clonotype came up many times. The chain has TRBV28 and TRBJ2-1; 11 bases line up with TRBD2. Germline loops: CDR1 MDHEN, CDR2 SYDVKM. Trimming took 10 bases from V and 9 from J; bases not matched to a gene: 11. The CDR3 sequence is 14 residues long. CDR3 loop: CATDRTSGYREQFF. DNA for the CDR3: TGTGCCACCGACAGGACTAGCGGGTATCGTGAGCAGTTCTTC.

This clonotype has a count of ten or more. The rearrangement links TRBV12-3 or TRBV12-4 to TRBJ1-2, with D possibly TRBD1 on 6 matching bases. Trimming took 5 bases from V and 6 from J, leaving 22 bases between them. The length of the CDR3 is 16 residues. The CDR3, as DNA: TGTGCCAGCAGTCCTGCCGGGCTTACAGGGAGCGATGGCTACACCTTC. This encodes CASSPAGLTGSDGYTF.

This rearrangement joins TRBV11-1 to TRBJ1-1; 7 positions agree with TRBD1. V dropped 6 bases and J dropped 2; count of bases not matched to a gene: 6. Germline V CDR1 and CDR2: SGHAT, FQDESV (reference sequence). The CDR3 is 14 amino acids. The CDR3 region is CASRGTAGNTEAFF. The DNA of the CDR3 is TGTGCCAGCAGGGGGACAGCTGGAAACACTGAAGCTTTCTTT.

The table lists this clonotype with many counts. In DNA form, the CDR3 reads TGCAGTGTCTTCCGTCTTACAGATACGCAGTATTTT. It encodes CSVFRLTDTQYF. V gene TRBV20-1 combines with J gene TRBJ2-3; no firm D call. The CDR3 consists of 12 residues. Trimming shortened V by 7 bases and J by 3 bases, and 11 bases separated the two germline ends. Germline CDR1 DFQATT, CDR2 SNEGSKA (reference sequence).

This clonotype was seen ten or more times. The DNA of the CDR3 is TGTGCCAGCAGCACAGGGATCGATCGCACTGAAGCTTTCTTT. Protein: CASSTGIDRTEAFF. This chain links TRBV12-3 or TRBV12-4 with TRBJ1-1; perhaps TRBD1 as D (6 bases). CDR3 length: 14 residues. Trimming stripped 6 bases from V and 4 bases from J, with 15 bases between.

The chain couples TRBV27 to TRBJ1-6; D not certain. Germline CDR1 reads MNHEY; CDR2 reads SMNVEV (reference sequence). This CDR3 comprises 20 residues. V lost 2 bases to trimming and J lost 5 bases, with 25 bases between them. The chain's CDR3 is CASSLKYVPPMVVHNSPLHF. For the CDR3, the DNA is TGTGCCAGCAGTTTAAAGTACGTGCCCCCCATGGTAGTACATAATTCACCCCTCCACTTT.

There are many counts of this clonotype. The CDR3 reads CASSFAGNSYEQYF. The CDR3 nucleotides read TGTGCCAGCAGCTTCGCGGGGAACTCCTACGAGCAGTACTTC. This chain links TRBV7-2 with TRBJ2-7; D may be TRBD2 (6 bases). Looked up from germline, CDR1 is SGHTA and CDR2 is FQGNSA. This CDR3 is 14 amino acids long. V shed 3 bases and J shed 0 bases, with 9 bases lying between them.

This clonotype was counted many times. V and J are TRBV7-3 and TRBJ1-1; D is possibly TRBD1 (5 bases). The ends were cut back, 5 bases at V and 0 bases at J, with 10 bases in the middle. CDR3 size: 14 residues. Germline V gives CDR1 SGHTA, CDR2 FQGTGA. CDR3 in amino acids: CASSEGPMNTEAFF. The CDR3 bases are TGTGCCAGCAGCGAGGGACCGATGAACACTGAAGCTTTCTTT.

This clonotype was counted at least ten times. The gene calls are TRBV20-1 and TRBJ1-1; D may be TRBD1 (5 bases). V lost 6 bases and J 4 bases, leaving 15 bases between the germline ends. CDR1 DFQATT and CDR2 SNEGSKA come from the germline V gene (reference sequence). The CDR3 totals 13 residues. The DNA of the CDR3 is TGCAGTGCCAACGCAGGGTTGGGCACTGAAGCTTTCTTT. It is translated as CSANAGLGTEAFF.

This clonotype was seen at least ten times. The chain joins TRBV9 to TRBJ1-1; D remains ambiguous. Germline CDR1 and CDR2: SGDLS and YYNGEE. Trimming left V 4 bases short and J 4 bases short, with 17 bases between. This CDR3 is 15 amino acids long. The CDR3 coding sequence is TGTGCCAGCAGCCCCCGGGAGGGTTTAGGCACTGAAGCTTTCTTT. Protein: CASSPREGLGTEAFF.

This clonotype was seen ten or more times. The rearrangement joins TRBV12-3 or TRBV12-4 to TRBJ1-6, with no clear D. V shed 3 bases and J shed 2 bases, with 5 bases lying between them. This CDR3 is built from 14 residues. The CDR3 sequence: CASSFRPYNSPLHF. The CDR3 region has the DNA TGTGCCAGCAGTTTTCGGCCCTATAATTCACCCCTCCACTTT.

This clonotype was counted many times. The chain uses TRBV20-1 and TRBJ2-5, with TRBD1 identical over 9 bases. This CDR3 spans 13 amino acids. V dropped 4 bases and J dropped 5; count of bases not matched to a gene: 5. CDR1 and CDR2 (germline): DFQATT, SNEGSKA (reference sequence). The CDR3, as DNA: TGCAGTGCTATGGACAGGGGAGGCGAGACCCAGTACTTC. Residues: CSAMDRGGETQYF.

In its sample, this clonotype was seen many times. The V gene is TRBV9, the J gene TRBJ1-5; D is uncertain. Looked up from germline, CDR1 is SGDLS and CDR2 is YYNGEE. The CDR3 has 13 residues. Between the trimmed V and J ends, which lost 4 bases and 3 bases, there was a span of 8 bases. The CDR3 here is CASSSGPNQPQHF. CDR3 nucleotides: TGTGCCAGCAGCTCCGGGCCCAATCAGCCCCAGCATTTT.

In its sample, this clonotype was seen many times. The chain employs TRBV20-1 and TRBJ1-1; 7 bases align to TRBD1. V was pared by 0 bases and J by 1 base, with 8 bases of the junction left unmatched. This CDR3 is built from 16 residues. Per the germline V gene, CDR1 is DFQATT and CDR2 is SNEGSKA (reference sequence). The CDR3 region has the DNA TGCAGTGCTAGAGATCTAAGGACAGGAGGGAACACTGAAGCTTTCTTT. Translation: CSARDLRTGGNTEAFF.

In this sample, this clonotype turned up many times. The genes are TRBV7-2 and TRBJ2-3; D is possibly TRBD1 (6 bases). Between the trimmed V and J ends, which lost 1 base and 1 base, there was a span of 9 bases. Germline V CDR1 and CDR2: SGHTA, FQGNSA. The CDR3 has 15 amino acids. The CDR3 protein is CASSLERQGTDTQYF. The CDR3 nucleotides are TGTGCCAGCAGCTTAGAGAGACAGGGCACAGATACGCAGTATTTT.